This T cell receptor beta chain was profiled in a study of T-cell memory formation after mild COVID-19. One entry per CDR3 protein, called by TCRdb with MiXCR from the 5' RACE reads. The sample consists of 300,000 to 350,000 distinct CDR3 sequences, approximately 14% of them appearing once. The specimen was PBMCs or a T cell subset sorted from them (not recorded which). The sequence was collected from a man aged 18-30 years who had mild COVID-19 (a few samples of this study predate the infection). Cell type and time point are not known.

In DNA, the CDR3 is TGTGCCAGCACCCTGACAGGGTACACAGATACGCAGTATTTT. Amino acids: CASTLTGYTDTQYF. This chain uses TRBV28 with TRBJ2-3; TRBD1 agrees at 7 bases. CDR3 length equals 14 residues. The V gene end was trimmed by 7 bases and the J gene end by 2 bases; junction bases not matched to a gene: 6. Looked up from germline, CDR1 is MDHEN and CDR2 is SYDVKM.